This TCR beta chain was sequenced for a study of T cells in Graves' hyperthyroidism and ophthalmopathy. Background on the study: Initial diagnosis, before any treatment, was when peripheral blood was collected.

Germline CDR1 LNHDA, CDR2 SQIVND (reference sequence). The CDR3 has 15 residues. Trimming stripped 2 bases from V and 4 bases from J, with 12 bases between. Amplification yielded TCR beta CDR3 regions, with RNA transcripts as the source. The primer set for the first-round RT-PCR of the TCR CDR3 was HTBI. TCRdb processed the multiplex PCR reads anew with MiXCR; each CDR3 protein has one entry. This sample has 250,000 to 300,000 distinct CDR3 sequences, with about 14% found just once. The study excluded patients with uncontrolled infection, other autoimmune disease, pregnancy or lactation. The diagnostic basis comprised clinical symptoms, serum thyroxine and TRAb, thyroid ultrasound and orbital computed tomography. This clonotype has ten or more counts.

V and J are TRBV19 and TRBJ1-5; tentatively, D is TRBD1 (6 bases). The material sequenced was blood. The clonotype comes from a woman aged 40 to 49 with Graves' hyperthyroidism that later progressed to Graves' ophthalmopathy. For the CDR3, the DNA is TGTGCCAGTAGTATAACCGGGACACCTAATCAGCCCCAGCATTTT. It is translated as CASSITGTPNQPQHF.